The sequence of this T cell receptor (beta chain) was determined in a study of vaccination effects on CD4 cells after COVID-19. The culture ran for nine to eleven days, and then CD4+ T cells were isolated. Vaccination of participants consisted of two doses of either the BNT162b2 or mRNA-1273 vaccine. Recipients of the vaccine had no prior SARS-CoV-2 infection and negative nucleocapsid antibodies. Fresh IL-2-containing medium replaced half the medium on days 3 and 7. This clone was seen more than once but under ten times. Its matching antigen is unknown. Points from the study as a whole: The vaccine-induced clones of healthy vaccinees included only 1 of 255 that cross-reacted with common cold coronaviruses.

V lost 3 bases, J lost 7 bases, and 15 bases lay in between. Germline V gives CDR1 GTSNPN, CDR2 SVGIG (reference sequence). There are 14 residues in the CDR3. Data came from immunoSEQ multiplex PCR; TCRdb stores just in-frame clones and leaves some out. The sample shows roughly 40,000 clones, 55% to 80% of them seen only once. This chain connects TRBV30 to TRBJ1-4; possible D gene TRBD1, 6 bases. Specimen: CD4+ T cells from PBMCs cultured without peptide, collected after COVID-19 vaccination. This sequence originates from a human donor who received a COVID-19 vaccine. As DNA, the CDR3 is TGTGCCTGGAGCAACATGGGGGCGAGTGAAAAACTGTTTTTT. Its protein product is CAWSNMGASEKLFF.